A single sample gave rise to the 14 T cell receptor beta chains below, sequenced in a study of blood T cell repertoires in COVID-19. Measured with immunoSEQ multiplex PCR; TCRdb has only the in-frame clones, and not every one. The sample contains about 190,000 clones, 82% of which appear only once. The sample was peripheral blood. All receptors derive from a woman of 80 years or more with active or convalescent COVID-19.

The chain employs TRBV7-2 and TRBJ2-5, with a weak D call TRBD2 (6 bases). Germline CDR1 reads SGHTA; CDR2 reads FQGNSA. This CDR3 has 14 amino acids. Trimming took off 5 bases at V and 4 bases at J, with 14 bases between the two ends. DNA for the CDR3: TGTGCCAGCAGCCCAGCCTGGGGAGGAGAGACCCAGTACTTC. As protein: CASSPAWGGETQYF. Complete variable domain (other parts from reference TRBV7-2 and TRBJ2-5): GAGVSQSPSNKVTEKGKDVELRCDPISGHTALYWYRQSLGQGLEFLIYFQGNSAPDKSGLPSDRFSAERTGGSVSTLTIQRTQQEDSAVYLCASSPAWGGETQYFGPGTRLLVL.

The rearrangement uses TRBV7-7 and TRBJ2-1; 8 nucleotides match TRBD1. The CDR3 totals 15 residues. Germline V gives CDR1 SSHAT, CDR2 FNYEAQ (reference sequence). The trim removed 5 bases at V and 7 bases at J, leaving 10 bases unmatched. The CDR3 DNA sequence: TGTGCCAGCAGCCCAGGGGGCCTAGGTGCGAATGAGCAGTTCTTC. Its protein product is CASSPGGLGANEQFF.

V gene TRBV6-5 combines with J gene TRBJ1-4; 7 bases line up with TRBD1. CDR1 is MNHEY and CDR2 is SVGAGI in the germline V gene. J gave up 7 bases and V 6 bases, and 2 bases lay outside the gene matches. CDR3 length: 12 amino acids. The CDR3 loop reads CASRRGLEKLFF. The CDR3 DNA follows: TGTGCCAGCAGGAGGGGGCTTGAAAAACTGTTTTTT.

The CDR3: CASSVVPTQYNEQFF. The CDR3 region has the DNA TGTGCCAGCAGCGTAGTCCCGACACAATACAATGAGCAGTTCTTC. V is TRBV9 and J is TRBJ2-1; D ambiguous. There are 15 residues in the CDR3. With 0 bases removed from V and 4 bases from J, the gap between germline ends came to 11 bases. Germline lookup yields CDR1 SGDLS and CDR2 YYNGEE.

The V and J genes are TRBV28 and TRBJ1-1, with 7 nucleotides matching TRBD1. The V and J ends lost 5 bases and 2 bases, in that order; junction bases with no gene match: 8. The CDR3 covers 15 residues. In germline, CDR1 is MDHEN, CDR2 SYDVKM. The CDR3, as DNA: TGTGCCAGCAGTCCTTACAGGGGTAGAAACACTGAAGCTTTCTTT. As protein: CASSPYRGRNTEAFF.

The chain carries TRBV11-3 and TRBJ2-1; D is perhaps TRBD1 (6 bases). V shed 2 bases and J shed 4 bases, with 12 bases lying between them. The germline V gene has CDR1 SGHNT and CDR2 YENEEA. The CDR3 extends over 15 amino acids. DNA of the CDR3: TGTGCCAGCAGCTTATCGGAACAGGGATACAATGAGCAGTTCTTC. Its protein product is CASSLSEQGYNEQFF.

The J gene is TRBJ1-3, the V gene TRBV19; D is perhaps TRBD1 (6 bases). V gave up 6 bases and J gave up 15 bases, with 15 bases separating them. This CDR3 comprises 11 residues. Per germline, CDR1 LNHDA and CDR2 SQIVND (reference sequence). The chain's CDR3 is CASRTGTTEYF. The CDR3 DNA is TGTGCCAGTAGAACCGGGACAACGGAATATTTT.

This rearrangement joins TRBV25-1 to TRBJ1-1, with D tentatively TRBD1 (5 bases). The CDR3 totals 15 residues. Trimming stripped 3 bases from V and 3 bases from J, with 14 bases between. CDR1 and CDR2 (germline): MGHDK, SYGVNS. The CDR3 spells CASSELGLLDTEAFF. The CDR3 region has the DNA TGTGCCAGCAGTGAGTTGGGGCTGCTGGACACTGAAGCTTTCTTT.

The V gene is TRBV2, the J gene TRBJ1-2; weak D call: TRBD1 (6 bases). This CDR3 is built from 14 residues. CDR1 and CDR2 (germline): SNHLY, FYNNEI. V gave up 2 bases and J gave up 2 bases, with 9 bases separating them. CDR3: CASSENRANYGYTF. For the CDR3, the DNA is TGTGCCAGCAGTGAAAACAGGGCAAACTATGGCTACACCTTC.

This clone was seen just once. This chain links TRBV5-1 with TRBJ2-7; 9 nucleotides align to TRBD1. Unmatched junction bases numbered 12, after V lost 3 bases and J lost 5 bases. From germline, CDR1 is SGHRS and CDR2 YFSETQ. The CDR3 runs to 16 residues. CDR3 loop: CASSWAPGQGTNEQYF. The CDR3 nucleotides are TGCGCCAGCAGCTGGGCGCCGGGACAGGGAACCAACGAGCAGTACTTC.

The V gene is TRBV5-1, the J gene TRBJ1-6; maybe TRBD1 (6 bases). The germline CDR1 and CDR2 sequences are SGHRS and YFSETQ. The CDR3 is 14 amino acids. Trimming took 4 bases from V and 9 from J, leaving 14 bases between them. CDR3 coding DNA: TGCGCCAGCAGCGGGGGCGAATTTGGTTCACCCCTCCACTTT. Translating it yields CASSGGEFGSPLHF.

The rearrangement links TRBV29-1 to TRBJ2-1, with TRBD2 as a possible D gene (6 bases). Deletions cut 5 bases from V and 5 bases from J, with 13 bases between. This CDR3 is built from 13 residues. Germline lookup yields CDR1 SQVTM and CDR2 ANQGSEA. The CDR3 sequence is CSVREPPHNEQFF. CDR3 coding DNA: TGCAGCGTTCGGGAGCCCCCGCACAATGAGCAGTTCTTC.

The genes are TRBV7-9 and TRBJ2-5, with TRBD2 identical over 7 bases. The CDR3 sequence is 13 residues long. CDR1 SEHNR and CDR2 FQNEAQ come from the germline V gene (reference sequence). V was pared by 3 bases and J by 3 bases, with 1 base of the junction left unmatched. The CDR3 nucleotides are TGTGCCAGCAGCTTTGCGGGAGAAGAGACCCAGTACTTC. The encoded protein is CASSFAGEETQYF.

The V gene is TRBV6-5, the J gene TRBJ1-3; a possible D gene is TRBD1 (6 bases). V was clipped by 2 bases and J by 7 bases, with 9 bases between them. Per germline, CDR1 MNHEY and CDR2 SVGAGI. CDR3 length: 13 residues. This CDR3 reads CASSYAQGNTIYF. The CDR3 DNA sequence: TGTGCCAGCAGTTACGCACAGGGCAACACCATATATTTT.